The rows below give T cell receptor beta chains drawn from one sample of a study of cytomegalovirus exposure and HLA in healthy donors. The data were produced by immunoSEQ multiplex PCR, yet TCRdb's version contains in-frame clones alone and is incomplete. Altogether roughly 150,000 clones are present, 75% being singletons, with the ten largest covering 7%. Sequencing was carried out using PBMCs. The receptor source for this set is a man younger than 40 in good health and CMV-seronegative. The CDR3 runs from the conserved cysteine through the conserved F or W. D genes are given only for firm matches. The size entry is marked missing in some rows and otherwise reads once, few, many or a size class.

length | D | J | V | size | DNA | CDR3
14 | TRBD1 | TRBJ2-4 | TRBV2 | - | TGTGCCAGCAGTTTAGGTCCGGGACAGAACAGTCAGTACTTC | CASSLGPGQNSQYF
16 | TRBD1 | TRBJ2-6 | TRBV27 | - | TGTGCCAAGAGGGACAGGGGAGTAAGTGGGGCCAACGTCCTGACTTTC | CAKRDRGVSGANVLTF
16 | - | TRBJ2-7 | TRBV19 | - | TGTGCCAGTAGTAGGACCCAACAGGTTATCTCCTACGAGCAGTACTTC | CASSRTQQVISYEQYF
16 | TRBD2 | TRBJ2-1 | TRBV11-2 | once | TGTGCCAGCAGCCTAAGGGAGGGCCCCCCCTACAATGAGCAGTTCTTC | CASSLREGPPYNEQFF
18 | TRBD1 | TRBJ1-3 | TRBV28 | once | TGTGCCAGCAGTTTATGGGCCGGACAGGGTTTCTCTGGAAACACCATATATTTT | CASSLWAGQGFSGNTIYF
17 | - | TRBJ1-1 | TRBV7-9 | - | TGTGCCAGCAGCTCTCTAATCGTACAGGGAGGGAGCACTGAAGCTTTCTTT | CASSSLIVQGGSTEAFF
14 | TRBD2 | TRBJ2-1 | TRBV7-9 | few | TGTGCCAGCAGCCGACTAGCGGGGGACAATGAGCAGTTCTTC | CASSRLAGDNEQFF
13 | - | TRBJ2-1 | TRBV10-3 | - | TGTGCCATCACCCAAGGGGGGGTTAATGAGCAGTTCTTC | CAITQGGVNEQFF
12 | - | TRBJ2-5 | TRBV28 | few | TGTGCCAGCAGCGGGAGTTGGGAGACCCAGTACTTC | CASSGSWETQYF
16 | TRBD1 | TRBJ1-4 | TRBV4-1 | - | TGCGCCAGCAGCCAAGGATCCGGGACAGAAGGGGAAAAACTGTTTTTT | CASSQGSGTEGEKLFF
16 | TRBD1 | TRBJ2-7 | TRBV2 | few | TGTGCCAGCAGTAGGTACGGGACAGGGGGCTCCTACGAGCAGTACTTC | CASSRYGTGGSYEQYF
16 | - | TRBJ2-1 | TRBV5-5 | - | TGTGCCAGCAGCTTGGGGCTAGCGAGCTCCTACAATGAGCAGTTCTTC | CASSLGLASSYNEQFF
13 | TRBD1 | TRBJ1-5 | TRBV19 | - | TGTGCCAGTACCGACAGGGGGAATCAGCCCCAGCATTTT | CASTDRGNQPQHF
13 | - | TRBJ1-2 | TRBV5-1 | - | TGCGCCAGCAGCTTGTGGGAGTCCTATGGCTACACCTTC | CASSLWESYGYTF
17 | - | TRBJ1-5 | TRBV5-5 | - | TGTGCCAGCAGCTTGGTGGAGGGGCCATCTGCAAATCAGCCCCAGCATTTT | CASSLVEGPSANQPQHF
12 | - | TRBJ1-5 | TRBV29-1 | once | TGCAGCGTTGGGGAGGGGGATCAGCCCCAGCATTTT | CSVGEGDQPQHF
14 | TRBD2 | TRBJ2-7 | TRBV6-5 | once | TGTGCCAGCGGTAAGCGGGAGAAGTTGAGGGAGCAGTACTTC | CASGKREKLREQYF
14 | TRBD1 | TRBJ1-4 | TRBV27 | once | TGTGCCAGCAGTTTATCAGGGGGCCGGGAAAAACTGTTTTTT | CASSLSGGREKLFF
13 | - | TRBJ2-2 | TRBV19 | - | TGTGCCAGTTCGGGGGAGAACACCGGGGAGCTGTTTTTT | CASSGENTGELFF
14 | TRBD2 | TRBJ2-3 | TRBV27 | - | TGTGCCAGCAGTCGGACTAGCGGGGGGGATACGCAGTATTTT | CASSRTSGGDTQYF
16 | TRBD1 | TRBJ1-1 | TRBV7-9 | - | TGTGCCAGCAGCTTACCGGTCGGGACAGGGAACACTGAAGCTTTCTTT | CASSLPVGTGNTEAFF
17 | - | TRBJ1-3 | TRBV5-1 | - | TGCGCCAGCAGCCTAGGACAAGGAGTTTACTCTGGAAACACCATATATTTT | CASSLGQGVYSGNTIYF
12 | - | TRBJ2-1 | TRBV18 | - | TGTGCCAGCTCACCTTTCGACAATGAGCAGTTCTTC | CASSPFDNEQFF
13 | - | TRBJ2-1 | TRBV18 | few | TGTGCCAGCTCACCACTCTCTGAGGATGAGCAGTTCTTC | CASSPLSEDEQFF
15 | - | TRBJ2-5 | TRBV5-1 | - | TGCGCCAGCAGCTTGGTGCCGACTAGTCAAGAGACCCAGTACTTC | CASSLVPTSQETQYF
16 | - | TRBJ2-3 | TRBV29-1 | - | TGCAGCGTTGAAGGGACATCTAAGGTCGTGGGGGATACGCAGTATTTT | CSVEGTSKVVGDTQYF
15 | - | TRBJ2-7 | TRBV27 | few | TGTGCCAGCAGTTCATACAGAGGGGGGGGCTACGAGCAGTACTTC | CASSSYRGGGYEQYF
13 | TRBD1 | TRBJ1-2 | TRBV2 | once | TGTGCCAGCAGGGGACAGACCAACTATGGCTACACCTTC | CASRGQTNYGYTF
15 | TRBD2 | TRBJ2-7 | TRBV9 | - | TGTGCCAGCAGCGCGCGTAGCGGGAGCTCCTACGAGCAGTACTTC | CASSARSGSSYEQYF
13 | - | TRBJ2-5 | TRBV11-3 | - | TGTGCCAGCAGCCCCGAAGCGGGAGAGACCCAGTACTTC | CASSPEAGETQYF
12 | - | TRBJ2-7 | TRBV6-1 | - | TGTGCCAGCAGTGAAGTCCCATACGAGCAGTACTTC | CASSEVPYEQYF
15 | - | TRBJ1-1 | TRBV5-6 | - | TGTGCCAGCAGCTTTATACAGGGCCGGAACACTGAAGCTTTCTTT | CASSFIQGRNTEAFF
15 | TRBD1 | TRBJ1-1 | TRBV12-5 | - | TGTGCTAGTGGTTTGGCCTCAGGGGGTCTCACTGAAGCTTTCTTT | CASGLASGGLTEAFF
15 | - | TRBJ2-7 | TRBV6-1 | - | TGTGCCAGCAGTGAGGGGTTCCGCGGGGCCTACGAGCAGTACTTC | CASSEGFRGAYEQYF
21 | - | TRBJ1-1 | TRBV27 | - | TGTGCCAGCCCAGACAGGAGCCTGAGGATACCAACCCAGAATCAAAACACTGAAGCTTTCTTT | CASPDRSLRIPTQNQNTEAFF
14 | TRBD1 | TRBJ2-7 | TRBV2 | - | TGTGCCAGCAGTGGGGGGACAGGGGGGTACGAGCAGTACTTC | CASSGGTGGYEQYF
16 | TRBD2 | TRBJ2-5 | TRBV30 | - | TGTGCCTGGAGTGTACTTTTTTGGGAGGGCCAAGAGACCCAGTACTTC | CAWSVLFWEGQETQYF
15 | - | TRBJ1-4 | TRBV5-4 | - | TGTGCCAGCAGCTTGGCGGGGGTTGATAATGAAAAACTGTTTTTT | CASSLAGVDNEKLFF
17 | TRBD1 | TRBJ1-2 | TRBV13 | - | TGTGCCAGCAGCTTAGGGGTGGGACAGGGCATGATTGGGGGCTACACCTTC | CASSLGVGQGMIGGYTF
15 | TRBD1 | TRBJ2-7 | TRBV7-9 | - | TGTGCCAGCAGCTCCAGTCCGGGACAGGGCTACGAGCAGTACTTC | CASSSSPGQGYEQYF
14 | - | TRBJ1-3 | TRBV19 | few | TGTGCCAGTATCAAGGACCGTGGGGGGAACACCATATATTTT | CASIKDRGGNTIYF
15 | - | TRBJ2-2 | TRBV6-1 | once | TGTGCCAGCAGTCCCAATCACAGGGGAGGCGGGGAGCTGTTTTTT | CASSPNHRGGGELFF
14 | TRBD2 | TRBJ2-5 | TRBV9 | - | TGTGCCAGCAGCGCCATGGGGGGGGAACAGACCCAGTACTTC | CASSAMGGEQTQYF
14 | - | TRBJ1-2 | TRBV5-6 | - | TGTGCCAGCAGCTTGTGGGAGAGTAACTATGGCTACACCTTC | CASSLWESNYGYTF
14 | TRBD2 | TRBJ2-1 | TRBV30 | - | TGTGCCTGGTCGGGGCGGGAGTCCTACAATGAGCAGTTCTTC | CAWSGRESYNEQFF
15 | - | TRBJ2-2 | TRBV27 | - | TGTGCCAGCACCTGGGTGGGAGAGGACACCGGGGAGCTGTTTTTT | CASTWVGEDTGELFF
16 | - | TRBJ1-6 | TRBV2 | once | TGTGCCAGCAGCCGAGAGGGGCCACAGGGCAATTCACCCCTCCACTTT | CASSREGPQGNSPLHF
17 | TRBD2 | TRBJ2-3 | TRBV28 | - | TGTGCCAGCAGTAGGATAGCGGGGGGAGGTAGCGCAGATACGCAGTATTTT | CASSRIAGGGSADTQYF
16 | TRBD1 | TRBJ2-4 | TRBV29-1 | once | TGCAGCGTTTGTTTAGGCATGACAGGGGCCGAGGCCATTCAGTACTTC | CSVCLGMTGAEAIQYF
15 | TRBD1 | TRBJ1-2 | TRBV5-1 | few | TGCGCCAGCAGCCTTCGGACAGGGGGCAACTATGGCTACACCTTC | CASSLRTGGNYGYTF
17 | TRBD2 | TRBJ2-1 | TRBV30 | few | TGTGCCTGGACCGGACCTGGACTAGCGGGAGGGTTCAACGGGCAGTTCTTC | CAWTGPGLAGGFNGQFF
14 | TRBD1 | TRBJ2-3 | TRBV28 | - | TGTGCCAGCACTCCGACAGGGGGCACAGATACGCAGTATTTT | CASTPTGGTDTQYF
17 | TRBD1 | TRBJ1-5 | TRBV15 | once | TGTGCCACCAGCAGAGAAGGGACAGGGGAGGTGAGTCAGCCCCAGCATTTT | CATSREGTGEVSQPQHF
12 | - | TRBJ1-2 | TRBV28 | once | TGTGCCACTCACAGAGAGCCGTATGGCTACACCTTC | CATHREPYGYTF